Below are 7 T cell receptor beta chains sequenced from a single sample in a study of breast tumors, draining lymph nodes, adjacent tissues. TCRdb re-derived calls from the multiplex PCR reads in MiXCR, one entry per CDR3 protein. Of about 80,000 distinct CDR3 sequences listed, about 21% were seen once; the top ten hold approximately 2.5%. Axillary draining lymph nodes of breast cancer patients supplied the node samples. Sequencing input: axillary lymph node tissue. The receptors originated from a female donor with breast cancer. Some clones in this sample may be carry-over from other donors' samples.

This clonotype was seen many times. V and J are TRBV16 and TRBJ1-6, with 7 bases fitting TRBD1. This CDR3 is built from 15 residues. The V segment lost 2 bases and the J segment 6 bases; nucleotides outside the gene matches: 4. Per the germline V gene, CDR1 is KGHSY and CDR2 is FQNENV. The CDR3 sequence is CASSQGRQGNSPLHF. The CDR3 region has the DNA TGTGCCAGCAGCCAAGGTCGACAGGGTAATTCACCCCTCCACTTT.

In its sample, this clonotype was seen a few times. This chain links TRBV28 with TRBJ1-5; 7 bases are a match to TRBD1. CDR3 length: 14 amino acids. With 3 bases clipped from V and 7 bases from J, the junction kept 6 bases outside the gene matches. The germline V gene encodes CDR1 MDHEN and CDR2 SYDVKM. CDR3 residues: CASSFEGAGQPQHF. The CDR3 bases are TGTGCCAGCAGTTTTGAGGGGGCCGGGCAGCCCCAGCATTTT.

This clonotype was counted at least ten times. The CDR3 loop is CASSLTALPGGELFF. Here the CDR3 DNA reads TGCGCCAGCAGCTTAACGGCCCTTCCGGGCGGGGAGCTGTTTTTT. This sequence joins TRBV5-1 and TRBJ2-2, with D unresolved. The CDR3 covers 15 residues. V shed 2 bases and J shed 7 bases, with 15 bases lying between them. Germline V gene lookup returns CDR1 SGHRS and CDR2 YFSETQ.

This clonotype was seen ten or more times. The rearrangement links TRBV6-1 to TRBJ2-7, with D unclear. The CDR3 has 13 amino acids. Germline assignment: CDR1 MNHNS and CDR2 SASEGT. V lost 0 bases and J 6 bases, leaving 9 bases between the germline ends. CDR3 in DNA: TGTGCCAGCAGTGAAGCGTGGTTACGCGAGCAGTACTTC. This encodes CASSEAWLREQYF.

The table lists this clonotype with many counts. The chain combines TRBV2 with TRBJ2-7, with a weak D call TRBD1 (6 bases). Germline CDR1 is SNHLY and CDR2 is FYNNEI. This CDR3 is 12 amino acids long. Trimming cost V 8 bases and J 3 bases, with 11 bases left between them. Written as DNA, the CDR3 is TGTGCCAGCGGGGGCTCTCACTACGAGCAGTACTTC. As protein: CASGGSHYEQYF.

The chain is built from TRBV11-2 and TRBJ2-1; 9 bases are shared with TRBD2. V shed 1 base and J 1 base; nucleotides not matched to a gene: 8. In germline, CDR1 is SGHAT, CDR2 FQNNGV. The CDR3 covers 18 residues. The CDR3 nucleotides are TGTGCCAGCAGCTTAGTCTCCCGACTAGCGGCATCCTACAATGAGCAGTTCTTC. It codes for CASSLVSRLAASYNEQFF.

The chain is built from TRBV6-6 and TRBJ2-3; the D gene is possibly TRBD2 (6 bases). The length of the CDR3 is 18 residues. V lost 0 bases and J 0 bases, leaving 16 bases between the germline ends. The germline CDR1 and CDR2 sequences are MNHNY and SVGAGI (reference sequence). CDR3 nucleotide sequence: TGTGCCAGCAGTTACTCGGGGGGAGGCCTAGCGAGCACAGATACGCAGTATTTT. Translated: CASSYSGGGLASTDTQYF.